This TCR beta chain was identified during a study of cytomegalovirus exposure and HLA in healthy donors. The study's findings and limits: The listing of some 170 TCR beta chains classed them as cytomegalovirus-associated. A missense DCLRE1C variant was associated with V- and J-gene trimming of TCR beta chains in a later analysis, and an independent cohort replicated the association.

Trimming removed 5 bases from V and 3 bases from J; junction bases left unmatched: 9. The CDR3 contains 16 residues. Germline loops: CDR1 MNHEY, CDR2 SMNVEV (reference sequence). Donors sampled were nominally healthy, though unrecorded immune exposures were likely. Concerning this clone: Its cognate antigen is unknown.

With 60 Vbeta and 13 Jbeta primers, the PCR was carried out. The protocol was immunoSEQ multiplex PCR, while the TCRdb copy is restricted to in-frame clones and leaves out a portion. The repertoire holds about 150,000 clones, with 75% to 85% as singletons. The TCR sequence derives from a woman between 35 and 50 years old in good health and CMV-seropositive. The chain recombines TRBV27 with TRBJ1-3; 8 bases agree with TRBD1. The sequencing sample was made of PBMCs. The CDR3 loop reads CASSPRTGRSGNTIYF. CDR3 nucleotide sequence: TGTGCCAGCAGTCCGCGGACAGGGAGGAGTGGAAACACCATATATTTT.